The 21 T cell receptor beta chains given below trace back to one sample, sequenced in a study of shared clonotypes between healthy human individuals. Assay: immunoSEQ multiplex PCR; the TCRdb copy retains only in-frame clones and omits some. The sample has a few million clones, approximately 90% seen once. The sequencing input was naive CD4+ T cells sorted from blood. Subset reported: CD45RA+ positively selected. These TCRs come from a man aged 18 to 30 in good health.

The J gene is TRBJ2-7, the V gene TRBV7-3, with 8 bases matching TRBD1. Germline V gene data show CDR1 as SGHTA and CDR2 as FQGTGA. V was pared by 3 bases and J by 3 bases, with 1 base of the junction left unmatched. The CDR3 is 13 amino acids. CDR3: CASSFTGGYEQYF. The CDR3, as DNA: TGTGCCAGCAGCTTCACAGGGGGCTACGAGCAGTACTTC.

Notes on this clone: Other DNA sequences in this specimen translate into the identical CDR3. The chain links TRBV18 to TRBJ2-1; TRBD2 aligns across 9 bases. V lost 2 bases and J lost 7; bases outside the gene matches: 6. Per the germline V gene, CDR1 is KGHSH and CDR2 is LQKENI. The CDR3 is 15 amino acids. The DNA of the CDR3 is TGTGCCAGCTCACCAGGTCTAGCGGGGCTTAATGAGCAGTTCTTC. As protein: CASSPGLAGLNEQFF.

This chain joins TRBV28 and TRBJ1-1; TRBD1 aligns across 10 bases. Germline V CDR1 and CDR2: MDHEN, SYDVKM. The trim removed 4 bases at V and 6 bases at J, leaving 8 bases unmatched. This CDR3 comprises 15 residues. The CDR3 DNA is TGTGCCAGCAGTTACCGGGACAGGGGTTACGCTGAAGCTTTCTTT. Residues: CASSYRDRGYAEAFF.

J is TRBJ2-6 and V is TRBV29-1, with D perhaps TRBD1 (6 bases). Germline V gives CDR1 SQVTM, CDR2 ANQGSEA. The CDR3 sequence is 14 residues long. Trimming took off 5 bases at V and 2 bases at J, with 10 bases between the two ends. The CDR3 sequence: CSVIQGAGANVLTF. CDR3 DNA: TGCAGCGTTATACAGGGCGCTGGGGCCAACGTCCTGACTTTC.

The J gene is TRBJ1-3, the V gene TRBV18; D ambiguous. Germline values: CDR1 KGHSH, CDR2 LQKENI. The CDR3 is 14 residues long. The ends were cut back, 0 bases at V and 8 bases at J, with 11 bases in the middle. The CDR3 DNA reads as TGTGCCAGCTCACCACCCCCTTACGGGGACACCATATATTTT. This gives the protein CASSPPPYGDTIYF. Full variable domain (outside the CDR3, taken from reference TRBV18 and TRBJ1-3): NAGVMQNPRHLVRRRGQEARLRCSPMKGHSHVYWYRQLPEEGLKFMVYLQKENIIDESGMPKERFSAEFPKEGPSILRIQQVVRGDSAAYFCASSPPPYGDTIYFGEGSWLTVV.

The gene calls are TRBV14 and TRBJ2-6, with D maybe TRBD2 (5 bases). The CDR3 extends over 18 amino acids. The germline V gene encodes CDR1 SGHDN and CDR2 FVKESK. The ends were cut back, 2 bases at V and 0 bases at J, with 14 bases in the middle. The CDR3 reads CASSQFTASISGANVLTF. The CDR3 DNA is TGTGCCAGCAGCCAATTCACAGCTAGCATCTCTGGGGCCAACGTCCTGACTTTC. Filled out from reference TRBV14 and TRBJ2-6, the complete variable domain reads EAGVTQFPSHSVIEKGQTVTLRCDPISGHDNLYWYRRVMGKEIKFLLHFVKESKQDESGMPNNRFLAERTGGTYSTLKVQPAELEDSGVYFCASSQFTASISGANVLTFGAGSRLTVL.

CDR3 nucleotides: TGCGCCAGCAGCCAAGAACCCTCGAATCCCTACGAGCAGTACTTC. The encoded protein is CASSQEPSNPYEQYF. This chain connects TRBV4-1 to TRBJ2-5; no clear D. The end of the DNA aligns better with TRBJ2-7, so the J call may be wrong. Germline loops: CDR1 MGHRA, CDR2 YSYEKL. The CDR3 is 15 residues long.

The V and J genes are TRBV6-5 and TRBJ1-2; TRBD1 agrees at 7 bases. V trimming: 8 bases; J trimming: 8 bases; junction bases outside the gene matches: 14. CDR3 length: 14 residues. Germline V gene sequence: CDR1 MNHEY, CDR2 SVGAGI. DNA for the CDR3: TGTGCCAGCGGGGGGGGGAGGGGGCACCAAGGCTACACCTTC. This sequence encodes CASGGGRGHQGYTF.

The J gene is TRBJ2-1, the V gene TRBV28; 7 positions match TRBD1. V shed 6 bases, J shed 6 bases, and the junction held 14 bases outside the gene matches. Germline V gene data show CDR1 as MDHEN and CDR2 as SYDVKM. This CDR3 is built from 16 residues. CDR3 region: CASRLSGTALINEQFF. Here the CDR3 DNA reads TGTGCCAGCAGACTCTCCGGGACAGCGCTTATCAATGAGCAGTTCTTC.

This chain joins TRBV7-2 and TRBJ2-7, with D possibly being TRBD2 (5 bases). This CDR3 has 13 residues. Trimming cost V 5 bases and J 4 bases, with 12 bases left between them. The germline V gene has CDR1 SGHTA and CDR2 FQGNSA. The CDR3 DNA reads TGTGCCAGCAGCCCTGTGGAGGCGTACGAGCAGTACTTC. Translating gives CASSPVEAYEQYF. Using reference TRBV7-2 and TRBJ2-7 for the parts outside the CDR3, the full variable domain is GAGVSQSPSNKVTEKGKDVELRCDPISGHTALYWYRQSLGQGLEFLIYFQGNSAPDKSGLPSDRFSAERTGGSVSTLTIQRTQQEDSAVYLCASSPVEAYEQYFGPGTRLTVT.

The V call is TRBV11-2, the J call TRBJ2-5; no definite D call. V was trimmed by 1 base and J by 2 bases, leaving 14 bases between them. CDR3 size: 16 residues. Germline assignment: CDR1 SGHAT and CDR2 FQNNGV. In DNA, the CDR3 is TGTGCCAGCAGCTTAGCTTTCGTAGTGGTGCAAGAGACCCAGTACTTC. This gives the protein CASSLAFVVVQETQYF.

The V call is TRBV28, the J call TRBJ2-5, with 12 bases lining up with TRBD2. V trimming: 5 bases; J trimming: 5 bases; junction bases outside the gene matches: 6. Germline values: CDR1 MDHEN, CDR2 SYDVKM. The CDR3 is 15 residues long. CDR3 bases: TGTGCCAGCAGTCAATCCGGGACTAGCGGGGAGACCCAGTACTTC. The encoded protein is CASSQSGTSGETQYF.

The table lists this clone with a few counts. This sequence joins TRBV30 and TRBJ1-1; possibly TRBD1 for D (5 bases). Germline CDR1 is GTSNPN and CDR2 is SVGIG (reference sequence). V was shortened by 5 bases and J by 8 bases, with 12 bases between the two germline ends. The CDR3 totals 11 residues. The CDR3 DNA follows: TGTGCCTGGTCCGGGACTTACGAAGCTTTCTTT. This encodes CAWSGTYEAFF.

The CDR3 sequence: CASSASSGGSPDTQYF. The CDR3 DNA follows: TGTGCCAGCAGCGCCTCTAGCGGGGGGTCCCCAGATACGCAGTATTTT. The chain is built from TRBV9 and TRBJ2-3; TRBD2 matches 11 bases. CDR1 is SGDLS and CDR2 is YYNGEE in the germline V gene. CDR3 size: 16 residues. Unmatched junction bases numbered 7, after V lost 3 bases and J lost 4 bases. The full variable domain, completed using reference TRBV9 and TRBJ2-3, is DSGVTQTPKHLITATGQRVTLRCSPRSGDLSVYWYQQSLDQGLQFLIQYYNGEERAKGNILERFSAQQFPDLHSELNLSSLELGDSALYFCASSASSGGSPDTQYFGPGTRLTVL.

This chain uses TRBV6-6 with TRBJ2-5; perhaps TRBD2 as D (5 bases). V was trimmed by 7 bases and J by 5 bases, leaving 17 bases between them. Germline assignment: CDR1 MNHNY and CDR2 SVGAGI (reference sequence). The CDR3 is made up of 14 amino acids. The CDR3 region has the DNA TGTGCCAGCAAAATGAACCTAGCTCGGGAGACCCAGTACTTC. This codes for CASKMNLARETQYF.

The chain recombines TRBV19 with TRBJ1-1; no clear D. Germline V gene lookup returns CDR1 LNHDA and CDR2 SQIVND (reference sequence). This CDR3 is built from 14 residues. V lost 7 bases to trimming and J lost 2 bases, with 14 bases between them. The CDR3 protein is CASKVEGSNTEAFF. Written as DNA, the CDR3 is TGTGCCAGTAAGGTTGAGGGATCTAACACTGAAGCTTTCTTT.

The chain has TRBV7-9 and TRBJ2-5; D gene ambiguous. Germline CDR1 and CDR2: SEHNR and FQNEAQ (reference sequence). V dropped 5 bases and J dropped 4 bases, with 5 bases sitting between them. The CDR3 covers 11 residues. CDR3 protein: CASSIGETQYF. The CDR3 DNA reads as TGTGCCAGCAGCATCGGAGAGACCCAGTACTTC.

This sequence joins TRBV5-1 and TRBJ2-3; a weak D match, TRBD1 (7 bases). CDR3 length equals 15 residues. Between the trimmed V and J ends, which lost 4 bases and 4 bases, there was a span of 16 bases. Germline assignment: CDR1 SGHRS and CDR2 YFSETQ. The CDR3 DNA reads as TGCGCCAGCAGCCCCGGTGGAGGGGGCGCAGATACGCAGTATTTT. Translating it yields CASSPGGGGADTQYF.

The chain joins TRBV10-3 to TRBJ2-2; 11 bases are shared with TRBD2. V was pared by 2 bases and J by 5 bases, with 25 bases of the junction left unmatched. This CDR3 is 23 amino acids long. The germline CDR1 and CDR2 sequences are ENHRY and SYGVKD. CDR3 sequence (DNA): TGTGCCATCAGTGAGCGACCGCCGCAGGGGGCCGGTTATAGCGGGAGGGATACCGGGGAGCTGTTTTTT. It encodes CAISERPPQGAGYSGRDTGELFF.

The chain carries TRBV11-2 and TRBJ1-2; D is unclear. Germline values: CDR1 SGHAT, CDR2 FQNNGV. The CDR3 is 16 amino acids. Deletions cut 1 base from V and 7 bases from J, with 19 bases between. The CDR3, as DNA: TGTGCCAGCAGCTTAGCGGGGAAGGGAATCGGCGGTGGCTACACCTTC. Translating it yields CASSLAGKGIGGGYTF.

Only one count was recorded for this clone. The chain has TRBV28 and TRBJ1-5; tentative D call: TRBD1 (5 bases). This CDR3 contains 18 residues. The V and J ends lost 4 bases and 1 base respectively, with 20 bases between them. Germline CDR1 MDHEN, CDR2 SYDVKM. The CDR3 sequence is CASSSLGGVLGSNQPQHF. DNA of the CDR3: TGTGCCAGCAGTTCCCTCGGGGGGGTTTTGGGGAGCAATCAGCCCCAGCATTTT.